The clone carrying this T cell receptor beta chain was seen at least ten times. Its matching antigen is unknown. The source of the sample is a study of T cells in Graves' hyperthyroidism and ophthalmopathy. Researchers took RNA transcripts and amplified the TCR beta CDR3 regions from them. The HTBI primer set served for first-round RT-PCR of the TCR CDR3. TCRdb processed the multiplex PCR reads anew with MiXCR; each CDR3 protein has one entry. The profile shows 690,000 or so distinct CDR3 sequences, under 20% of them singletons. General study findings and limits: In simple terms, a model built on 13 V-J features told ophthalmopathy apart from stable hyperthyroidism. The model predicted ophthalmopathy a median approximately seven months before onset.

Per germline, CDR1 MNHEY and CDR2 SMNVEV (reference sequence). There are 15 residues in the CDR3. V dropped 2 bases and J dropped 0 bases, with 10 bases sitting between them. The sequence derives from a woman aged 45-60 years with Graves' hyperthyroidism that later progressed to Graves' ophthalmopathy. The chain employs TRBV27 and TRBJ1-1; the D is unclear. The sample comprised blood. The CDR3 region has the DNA TGTGCCAGCAGTTTAGGCAGTGCGGTGAACACTGAAGCTTTCTTT. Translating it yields CASSLGSAVNTEAFF.